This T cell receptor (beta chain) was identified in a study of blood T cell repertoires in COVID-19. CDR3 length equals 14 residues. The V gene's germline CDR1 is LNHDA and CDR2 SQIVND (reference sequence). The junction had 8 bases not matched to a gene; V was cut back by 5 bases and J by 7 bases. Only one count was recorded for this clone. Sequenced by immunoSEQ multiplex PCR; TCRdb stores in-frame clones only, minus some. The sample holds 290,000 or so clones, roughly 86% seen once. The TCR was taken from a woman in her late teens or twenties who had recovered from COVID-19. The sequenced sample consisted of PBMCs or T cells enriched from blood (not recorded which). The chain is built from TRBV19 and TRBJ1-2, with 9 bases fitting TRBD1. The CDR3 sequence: CASSGRDRVRGYTF. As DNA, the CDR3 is TGTGCCAGTAGTGGCCGGGACAGGGTCCGTGGCTACACCTTC.